This T cell receptor (beta chain) was documented in a study of T cells after yellow fever vaccination. Findings and limits, study-wide: When the response was secondary, it was weaker but reached its peak faster, day 5 versus 15.

In this sample, this clonotype turned up many times. Antigen unknown. TCRdb processed the 5' RACE reads anew with MiXCR; each CDR3 protein has one entry. The repertoire includes nearly 30,000 distinct CDR3 sequences, around 5% of them detected once, and about 41% sits in the top ten. The CDR3 contains 14 residues. Per germline, CDR1 SGHDN and CDR2 FVKESK. Trimming took 5 bases from V and 0 from J, leaving 8 bases between them. The chain joins TRBV14 to TRBJ2-1, with a weak D call TRBD2 (6 bases). The receptor was derived from a man aged 30 to 39 who received the YFV17D yellow fever vaccine. The sequencing here drew on CD8+ T cells sorted from PBMCs, taken 10 days after the yellow fever booster vaccination. CDR3 DNA sequence: TGTGCCAGCAGCTTCGGGAGCTCCTACAATGAGCAGTTCTTC. It encodes CASSFGSSYNEQFF.